This T cell receptor beta chain was documented in a study of brain T cells in children with intractable seizures. In germline, CDR1 is LNHDA, CDR2 SQIVND (reference sequence). CDR3 length: 13 residues. V dropped 10 bases and J dropped 7 bases, with 19 bases sitting between them. Here immunoSEQ multiplex PCR was the method, and the copy in TCRdb shows in-frame clones only, minus some. The table includes about 340,000 clones, approximately 93% detected once. The sample's time point: blood from clinic visit 5 months post-surgery; TSC patient then seizure free. The sequenced cases were selected for having the highest brain T cell transcript signatures. Pre-surgery treatment included at least one anti-epileptic drug.

The V gene is TRBV19, the J gene TRBJ1-2; D possibly corresponds to TRBD1 (5 bases). Material: peripheral blood, obtained 5 to 6 months after surgery. The sequence was collected from a boy in the first two years of life with tuberous sclerosis and intractable seizures. DNA for the CDR3: TGTGCCACCGAGGCGGCGCTGGGGGGTGGCTACACCTTC. It encodes CATEAALGGGYTF.